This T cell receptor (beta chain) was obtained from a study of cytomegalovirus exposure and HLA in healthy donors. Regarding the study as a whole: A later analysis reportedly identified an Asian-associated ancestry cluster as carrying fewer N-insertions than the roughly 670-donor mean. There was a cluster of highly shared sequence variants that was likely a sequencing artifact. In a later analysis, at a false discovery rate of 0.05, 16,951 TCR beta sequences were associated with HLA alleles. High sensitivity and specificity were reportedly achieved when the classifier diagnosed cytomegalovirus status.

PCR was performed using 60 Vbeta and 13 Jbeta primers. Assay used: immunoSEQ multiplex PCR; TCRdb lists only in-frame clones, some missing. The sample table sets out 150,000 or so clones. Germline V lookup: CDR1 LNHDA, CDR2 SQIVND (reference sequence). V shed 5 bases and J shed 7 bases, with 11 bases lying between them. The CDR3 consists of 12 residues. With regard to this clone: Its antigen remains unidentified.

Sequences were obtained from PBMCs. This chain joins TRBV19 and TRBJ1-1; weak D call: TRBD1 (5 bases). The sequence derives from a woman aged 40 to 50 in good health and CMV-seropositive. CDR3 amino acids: CASSVTVHEAFF. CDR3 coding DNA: TGTGCCAGTAGTGTGACAGTCCATGAAGCTTTCTTT.